This T cell receptor (beta chain) was documented in a study of patients with pleural tuberculosis. The CDR3 consists of 14 residues. The germline V gene encodes CDR1 LNHDA and CDR2 SQIVND (reference sequence). Trimming at V came to 7 bases and at J to 2 bases, leaving 8 bases not matched to a gene. A word on this clonotype: A much larger clonotype is one base distant, so this may be a read error.

TCRdb itself ran the reads through MiXCR, one entry per CDR3 protein. The table records about 29,000 distinct CDR3 sequences, over 15% of them present only once. The sequence derives from a human donor with pleural tuberculosis. Material: peripheral blood. The V gene is TRBV19, the J gene TRBJ2-7; TRBD1 matches 7 bases. This CDR3 is CASITQGETYEQYF. The CDR3 coding sequence is TGTGCCAGTATTACGCAGGGGGAAACCTACGAGCAGTACTTC.